These T cell receptor beta chains were read from a single sample in a study of blood T cell repertoires in COVID-19. Produced via immunoSEQ multiplex PCR; TCRdb's table is partial and in-frame only. This sample has about 200,000 clones, with under 90% found just once. The sequencing sample was made of peripheral blood. These receptors originate from a person between 65 and 80 years old with COVID-19, enrolled during active disease. Both conserved end residues are part of each CDR3. D genes are given only for firm matches. Size is stated for part of the rows, as once, few or many counts, or as a class when the clone is expanded.

V gene	J gene	clone size	D gene	CDR3 protein	CDR3 DNA
TRBV4-2	TRBJ2-1	NA	TRBD2	CASSQVGTSVYNEQFF	TGTGCCAGCAGCCAGGTGGGGACTAGCGTTTACAATGAGCAGTTCTTC
TRBV19	TRBJ2-1	NA	TRBD2	CASSIGTSGRKEQFF	TGTGCCAGTAGTATTGGGACTAGCGGGAGGAAGGAGCAGTTCTTC
TRBV28	TRBJ1-6	NA	NA	CASSGRGGSYNSPLHF	TGTGCCAGCAGTGGGCGGGGGGGGTCCTATAATTCACCCCTCCACTTT
TRBV28	TRBJ1-5	NA	NA	CASSSPVASGGNQPQHF	TGTGCCAGCAGTTCCCCGGTGGCCTCGGGGGGCAATCAGCCCCAGCATTTT
TRBV5-1	TRBJ2-7	NA	NA	CASSLTVGGLSYEQYF	TGCGCCAGCAGCTTGACGGTCGGCGGGCTATCGTACGAGCAGTACTTC
TRBV7-6	TRBJ2-2	NA	TRBD2	CASSLMSRGGEELFF	TGTGCCAGCAGCTTAATGTCGCGGGGGGGCGAGGAGCTGTTTTTT
TRBV7-9	TRBJ2-7	NA	NA	CASSQLGRGPPHEQYF	TGTGCCAGCAGCCAACTCGGGCGGGGACCGCCTCACGAGCAGTACTTC
TRBV5-6	TRBJ1-2	NA	NA	CASSLEGAHGYTF	TGTGCCAGCAGCTTGGAAGGGGCACACGGCTACACCTTC
TRBV5-4	TRBJ2-2	NA	TRBD1	CASSLRGRTGNTGELFF	TGTGCCAGCAGCCTGAGAGGGCGGACAGGGAACACCGGGGAGCTGTTTTTT
TRBV4-1	TRBJ2-5	NA	NA	CASSQVGALETQYF	TGCGCCAGCAGCCAAGTAGGGGCGCTGGAGACCCAGTACTTC
TRBV6-5	TRBJ2-3	NA	NA	CASIRGAVSPDTQYF	TGTGCCAGCATCCGGGGGGCGGTTAGCCCAGATACGCAGTATTTT
TRBV27	TRBJ2-7	NA	TRBD2	CASRQILTRSSGNGEQYF	TGTGCCAGCAGACAAATCTTGACCCGCTCTAGCGGGAATGGGGAGCAGTACTTC
TRBV6-5	TRBJ2-1	NA	TRBD1	CASSFGQVNEQFF	TGTGCCAGCAGTTTCGGACAGGTCAATGAGCAGTTCTTC
TRBV5-4	TRBJ1-2	NA	NA	CASSLEPGSYGYTF	TGTGCCAGCAGCTTGGAGCCCGGGAGCTATGGCTACACCTTC
TRBV7-8	TRBJ2-2	NA	NA	CASSSRQRGNTGELFF	TGTGCCAGCAGCTCAAGACAGAGAGGAAACACCGGGGAGCTGTTTTTT
TRBV28	TRBJ1-4	NA	NA	CASSLLPGKLFF	TGTGCCAGCAGTTTACTCCCAGGAAAACTGTTTTTT
TRBV5-4	TRBJ1-1	NA	TRBD1	CASSHKRDRGHTEAFF	TGTGCCAGCAGCCACAAAAGGGACAGGGGGCACACTGAAGCTTTCTTT
TRBV3-1/TRBV3-2	TRBJ1-2	few	NA	CASPRYGYTF	TGTGCCAGCCCCCGTTATGGCTACACCTTC
TRBV7-2	TRBJ2-7	NA	TRBD2	CASSLGGGSFSYEQYF	TGTGCCAGCAGCTTAGGCGGCGGGAGTTTCTCCTACGAGCAGTACTTC
TRBV5-8	TRBJ2-3	NA	TRBD1	CASSLPGTATTDTQYF	TGTGCCAGCAGCTTACCCGGGACAGCTACAACAGATACGCAGTATTTT
TRBV29-1	TRBJ1-1	NA	TRBD1	CSVSTGTGNTEAFF	TGCAGCGTAAGTACCGGGACAGGGAACACTGAAGCTTTCTTT
TRBV6-5	TRBJ2-7	NA	NA	CASTRTPGGEQYF	TGTGCCAGCACCCGTACCCCCGGGGGCGAGCAGTACTTC
TRBV7-3	TRBJ2-2	once	TRBD1	CASSSTGQTTGELFF	TGTGCCAGCAGCTCGACGGGACAGACCACCGGGGAGCTGTTTTTT
TRBV7-2	TRBJ2-5	few	TRBD1	CASSFTGGETQYF	TGTGCCAGCAGCTTCACAGGGGGGGAGACCCAGTACTTC
TRBV7-2	TRBJ2-7	NA	TRBD2	CASSLLGRNGRAGNEQYF	TGTGCCAGCAGCTTACTTGGGAGGAACGGGAGGGCGGGAAACGAGCAGTACTTC
TRBV5-1	TRBJ1-5	NA	NA	CASSPSGGNNQPQHF	TGCGCCAGCAGCCCATCGGGGGGGAACAATCAGCCCCAGCATTTT
TRBV5-1	TRBJ2-3	NA	TRBD2	CASSSRLAGNTDTQYF	TGCGCCAGCAGCTCACGACTAGCGGGGAACACAGATACGCAGTATTTT
TRBV9	TRBJ2-1	NA	TRBD1	CASSVRTGGWDEQFF	TGTGCCAGCAGCGTGCGGACAGGGGGTTGGGATGAGCAGTTCTTC
TRBV27	TRBJ2-1	NA	NA	CASLGGSYNEQFF	TGTGCCAGCTTGGGGGGTTCCTACAATGAGCAGTTCTTC
TRBV3-1/TRBV3-2	TRBJ2-1	NA	NA	CASGRPQGPYNEQFF	TGTGCCAGCGGGCGGCCACAGGGCCCTTACAATGAGCAGTTCTTC
TRBV6-1	TRBJ1-6	NA	NA	CASSDRNNSPLHF	TGTGCCAGCAGTGACAGAAATAATTCACCCCTCCACTTT
TRBV19	TRBJ1-5	NA	NA	CASSIDGGYFQPQHF	TGTGCCAGTAGTATAGATGGGGGGTACTTTCAGCCCCAGCATTTT
TRBV7-2	TRBJ2-2	NA	NA	CASSLLSWTGELFF	TGTGCCAGCAGCCTACTTAGTTGGACCGGGGAGCTGTTTTTT
TRBV28	TRBJ2-7	NA	TRBD1	CASKDPGQGTLYSYEQYF	TGTGCCAGCAAAGATCCGGGACAGGGAACCCTCTACTCCTACGAGCAGTACTTC
TRBV10-3	TRBJ1-3	NA	NA	CAISQGLSGNTIYF	TGTGCCATCTCTCAGGGCCTCTCTGGAAACACCATATATTTT
TRBV5-6	TRBJ1-2	few	TRBD1	CASSLEQGQGFGYTF	TGTGCCAGCAGCTTGGAACAGGGACAGGGATTTGGCTACACCTTC
TRBV3-1/TRBV3-2	TRBJ2-1	NA	TRBD2	CASSFSGGANEQFF	TGTGCCAGCAGCTTTAGCGGGGGGGCCAATGAGCAGTTCTTC
TRBV4-1	TRBJ2-7	few	TRBD1	CASSQNRDSYYEQYF	TGCGCCAGCAGCCAAAACCGGGACAGCTACTACGAGCAGTACTTC
TRBV19	TRBJ2-7	NA	TRBD2	CASSDPSGGEQYF	TGTGCCAGTAGTGATCCTAGCGGGGGCGAGCAGTACTTC
TRBV6-6	TRBJ1-1	NA	TRBD1	CASTPQGALNTEAFF	TGTGCCAGCACCCCTCAGGGGGCCTTGAACACTGAAGCTTTCTTT
TRBV6-2/TRBV6-3	TRBJ1-2	NA	TRBD1	CASSLTGTANYGYTF	TGTGCCAGCAGCTTAACCGGGACAGCTAACTATGGCTACACCTTC